The rows below give T cell receptor beta chains drawn from one sample of a study of T-cell memory formation after mild COVID-19. TCRdb analysed the 5' RACE reads with MiXCR anew, one entry per CDR3 protein. This table holds under 250,000 distinct CDR3 sequences, 15% to 17% found once. The sequenced sample was PBMCs or a T cell subset sorted from them (not recorded which). All receptors come from an adult woman who had mild COVID-19 (a few samples of this study predate the infection). Cell type and time point are not known. Both conserved end residues are part of each CDR3. Each record gives: J gene, CDR3 length, V gene, clone size, D gene, CDR3 DNA, CDR3 protein. D genes are given only for firm matches. Clone size is shown for a subset of rows, as once, few, many or a class of expanded clone.

j_gene: TRBJ1-1
len: 14
v_gene: TRBV7-3
abundance: -
d_gene: -
CDR3nt: TGTGCCAGCAGCCCCTTCGGAAGGGACACTGAAGCTTTCTTT
CDR3aa: CASSPFGRDTEAFF

j_gene: TRBJ1-2
len: 14
v_gene: TRBV6-2/TRBV6-3
abundance: -
d_gene: TRBD1
CDR3nt: TGTGCCAGCAGACGGACAGGGGATCCCTATGGCTACACCTTC
CDR3aa: CASRRTGDPYGYTF

j_gene: TRBJ2-5
len: 14
v_gene: TRBV10-3
abundance: many
d_gene: -
CDR3nt: TGTGCCATCAGTGAGCCTAACCAGGGGGAGACCCAGTACTTC
CDR3aa: CAISEPNQGETQYF

j_gene: TRBJ1-1
len: 13
v_gene: TRBV7-2
abundance: many
d_gene: -
CDR3nt: TGTGCCAGCAGCTTAATGCGGAACACTGAAGCTTTCTTT
CDR3aa: CASSLMRNTEAFF

j_gene: TRBJ1-1
len: 16
v_gene: TRBV3-2
abundance: few
d_gene: -
CDR3nt: TGTGCCAGCAGCCCCGGGAAGGGGGGAGAAATTCCTGAAGCTTTCTTT
CDR3aa: CASSPGKGGEIPEAFF

j_gene: TRBJ2-1
len: 15
v_gene: TRBV24-1
abundance: many
d_gene: -
CDR3nt: TGTGCCACCAGTGATCCCCGGGGAGGGGGCTATGAGCAGTTCTTC
CDR3aa: CATSDPRGGGYEQFF

j_gene: TRBJ2-3
len: 16
v_gene: TRBV7-2
abundance: -
d_gene: -
CDR3nt: TGTGCCAGCAGCTTAAGGAGTCTAGCGTACCTACATTCGCAGTATTTT
CDR3aa: CASSLRSLAYLHSQYF

j_gene: TRBJ2-1
len: 17
v_gene: TRBV4-3
abundance: few
d_gene: TRBD2
CDR3nt: TGCGCCAGCAGCCAAGATCCAGCGGGAGGGGGTCGAAATGAGCAGTTCTTC
CDR3aa: CASSQDPAGGGRNEQFF

j_gene: TRBJ1-2
len: 14
v_gene: TRBV20-1
abundance: -
d_gene: TRBD1
CDR3nt: TGCAGTGCTTTCTTAGATGGACAGGGGAATGGCTACACCTTC
CDR3aa: CSAFLDGQGNGYTF

j_gene: TRBJ2-1
len: 15
v_gene: TRBV7-3
abundance: many
d_gene: TRBD2
CDR3nt: TGTGCCAGCAGTCCCAGCGGGGGGACACTACGGGAGCAGTTCTTC
CDR3aa: CASSPSGGTLREQFF

j_gene: TRBJ1-4
len: 14
v_gene: TRBV3-1
abundance: few
d_gene: TRBD1
CDR3nt: TGTGCCAGCAGCGCCGGGACAGCAAATGAAAAACTGTTTTTT
CDR3aa: CASSAGTANEKLFF

j_gene: TRBJ2-7
len: 16
v_gene: TRBV7-9
abundance: -
d_gene: TRBD1
CDR3nt: TGTGCCAGCAGCTCCCTCACCGGGACAGGAGTCTACGAGCAGTACTTC
CDR3aa: CASSSLTGTGVYEQYF

j_gene: TRBJ2-3
len: 15
v_gene: TRBV5-1
abundance: -
d_gene: -
CDR3nt: TGCGCCAGCAGCTTGATGGGTATCAGGGCAGATACGCAGTATTTT
CDR3aa: CASSLMGIRADTQYF

j_gene: TRBJ2-7
len: 16
v_gene: TRBV6-5
abundance: -
d_gene: TRBD2
CDR3nt: TGTACCAGCAGGACCGCCGGGACTAGAGGTTCCTACGAGCAGTACTTC
CDR3aa: CTSRTAGTRGSYEQYF

j_gene: TRBJ1-1
len: 15
v_gene: TRBV20-1
abundance: -
d_gene: TRBD1
CDR3nt: TGCAGCGTTTCCGGGACAGGGGTAGATGACACTGAAGCTTTCTTT
CDR3aa: CSVSGTGVDDTEAFF

j_gene: TRBJ2-3
len: 15
v_gene: TRBV7-2
abundance: many
d_gene: TRBD1
CDR3nt: TGTGCCAGCAGCCCCCAGGGGGTTGCGGGAGATACGCAGTATTTT
CDR3aa: CASSPQGVAGDTQYF

j_gene: TRBJ2-7
len: 14
v_gene: TRBV12-3/TRBV12-4
abundance: few
d_gene: TRBD2
CDR3nt: TGTGCCAGCACGGGGGGGGAGCGGTCCTACGAGCAGTACTTC
CDR3aa: CASTGGERSYEQYF

j_gene: TRBJ2-7
len: 15
v_gene: TRBV25-1
abundance: -
d_gene: TRBD1
CDR3nt: TGTGCCAGCAGAGAGGGGGACAGGGTTTCGTCCGAGCAGTACTTC
CDR3aa: CASREGDRVSSEQYF

j_gene: TRBJ1-4
len: 15
v_gene: TRBV4-3
abundance: -
d_gene: TRBD1
CDR3nt: TGCGCCAGCGGTGATCCGGGACAGGGGAACGAAAAACTGTTTTTT
CDR3aa: CASGDPGQGNEKLFF

j_gene: TRBJ1-5
len: 13
v_gene: TRBV7-2
abundance: few
d_gene: -
CDR3nt: TGTGCCAGCAGCTGGGGGAAGCATCAGCCCCAGCATTTT
CDR3aa: CASSWGKHQPQHF

j_gene: TRBJ1-1
len: 13
v_gene: TRBV28
abundance: -
d_gene: -
CDR3nt: TGTGCCAGCTTACAGGGAGGGAACACTGAAGCTTTCTTT
CDR3aa: CASLQGGNTEAFF

j_gene: TRBJ1-5
len: 17
v_gene: TRBV4-1
abundance: -
d_gene: -
CDR3nt: TGCGCCAGCAGCCAAGGCCTACTGGGGGGGACGGATCAGCCCCAGCATTTT
CDR3aa: CASSQGLLGGTDQPQHF

j_gene: TRBJ1-5
len: 11
v_gene: TRBV2
abundance: -
d_gene: -
CDR3nt: TGTGCCAGCAGTGGGTTGGAGCCCCAGCATTTT
CDR3aa: CASSGLEPQHF

j_gene: TRBJ1-1
len: 14
v_gene: TRBV4-1
abundance: many
d_gene: -
CDR3nt: TGCGCCAGCAGCCAAGATCATGGTAGCGCTGAAGCTTTCTTT
CDR3aa: CASSQDHGSAEAFF

j_gene: TRBJ2-7
len: 12
v_gene: TRBV7-9
abundance: few
d_gene: -
CDR3nt: TGTGCCAGCAGCTTAGAGCGTGACTATAAGTACTTC
CDR3aa: CASSLERDYKYF

j_gene: TRBJ2-7
len: 17
v_gene: TRBV6-1
abundance: -
d_gene: TRBD2
CDR3nt: TGTGCCAGCAGTGAAGCTTCCCGAGCGGGGGGGCTCAGGGGTGGCTACTTC
CDR3aa: CASSEASRAGGLRGGYF

j_gene: TRBJ2-3
len: 16
v_gene: TRBV5-1
abundance: -
d_gene: TRBD2
CDR3nt: TGCGCCAGCAGCCCCTCCCGCGGGAGTCTGACAGATACGCAGTATTTT
CDR3aa: CASSPSRGSLTDTQYF

j_gene: TRBJ2-7
len: 13
v_gene: TRBV29-1
abundance: -
d_gene: TRBD2
CDR3nt: TGCAGCGTTCATCGGGAGGGCTCCTACGAGCAGTACTTC
CDR3aa: CSVHREGSYEQYF

j_gene: TRBJ1-6
len: 14
v_gene: TRBV12-3/TRBV12-4
abundance: -
d_gene: -
CDR3nt: TGTGCCAGCAGGCTGAGCTCCTATAATTCACCCCTCCACTTT
CDR3aa: CASRLSSYNSPLHF

j_gene: TRBJ1-5
len: 9
v_gene: TRBV21-1
abundance: few
d_gene: -
CDR3nt: TGTGCCAGCAGCACTGAACAGCATTTT
CDR3aa: CASSTEQHF

j_gene: TRBJ2-7
len: 16
v_gene: TRBV5-1
abundance: many
d_gene: TRBD1
CDR3nt: TGCGCCAGCAGCTTGATGACCAGGGGGCGTTATAACGAGCAGTACTTC
CDR3aa: CASSLMTRGRYNEQYF

j_gene: TRBJ2-5
len: 11
v_gene: TRBV20-1
abundance: -
d_gene: -
CDR3nt: TGCAGTGCTAGAGTAGTAGAGACCCAGTACTTC
CDR3aa: CSARVVETQYF

j_gene: TRBJ1-1
len: 14
v_gene: TRBV27
abundance: -
d_gene: -
CDR3nt: TGTGCCAGCAGTTATCGTTCGGCGGCCACTGAAGCTTTCTTT
CDR3aa: CASSYRSAATEAFF

j_gene: TRBJ1-1
len: 15
v_gene: TRBV9
abundance: -
d_gene: TRBD1
CDR3nt: TGTGCCAGCAGCGTCGCCGGGACAGGGGGTACTGAAGCTTTCTTT
CDR3aa: CASSVAGTGGTEAFF

j_gene: TRBJ2-1
len: 14
v_gene: TRBV5-1
abundance: many
d_gene: -
CDR3nt: TGCGCCAGCAGCTTGGCCCTGCAGGGGCGCGGGCAGTTCTTC
CDR3aa: CASSLALQGRGQFF

j_gene: TRBJ2-2
len: 15
v_gene: TRBV12-3/TRBV12-4
abundance: few
d_gene: TRBD2
CDR3nt: TGTGCCAGCAGCATAGCGGGGGGCCGCACCGGGGAGCTGTTTTTT
CDR3aa: CASSIAGGRTGELFF

j_gene: TRBJ2-7
len: 14
v_gene: TRBV7-9
abundance: few
d_gene: TRBD2
CDR3nt: TGTGCCAGCAGCTTAAGCGGGGTGACCTACGAGCAGTACTTC
CDR3aa: CASSLSGVTYEQYF

j_gene: TRBJ1-1
len: 15
v_gene: TRBV7-3
abundance: -
d_gene: TRBD1
CDR3nt: TGTGCCAGCAGCCGCCTGGGGACAGGGAACACTGAAGCTTTCTTT
CDR3aa: CASSRLGTGNTEAFF

j_gene: TRBJ1-5
len: 14
v_gene: TRBV7-2
abundance: -
d_gene: -
CDR3nt: TGTGCCAGCAGCTCTACCGGAAGGTATCAGCCCCAGCATTTT
CDR3aa: CASSSTGRYQPQHF

j_gene: TRBJ2-3
len: 15
v_gene: TRBV4-3
abundance: -
d_gene: -
CDR3nt: TGCGCCAGCAGCCATGTTGGGACCGGTTCAGATACGCAGTATTTT
CDR3aa: CASSHVGTGSDTQYF

j_gene: TRBJ2-3
len: 18
v_gene: TRBV15
abundance: -
d_gene: TRBD2
CDR3nt: TGTGCCACCAGCAGACCCCCGCGGGGCGGGGGGAGATCAGATACGCAGTATTTT
CDR3aa: CATSRPPRGGGRSDTQYF

j_gene: TRBJ1-3
len: 11
v_gene: TRBV11-2
abundance: -
d_gene: -
CDR3nt: TGTGCCAGCAGCCCGGAGGGCACCATATATTTT
CDR3aa: CASSPEGTIYF

j_gene: TRBJ2-7
len: 14
v_gene: TRBV20-1
abundance: many
d_gene: TRBD1
CDR3nt: TGCAGTGCTAGAGATTCCGGGACAGGCTACGAGCAGTACTTC
CDR3aa: CSARDSGTGYEQYF

j_gene: TRBJ2-7
len: 11
v_gene: TRBV19
abundance: many
d_gene: -
CDR3nt: TGTGCCAGTAGTGCCTCCTACGAGCAGTACTTC
CDR3aa: CASSASYEQYF

j_gene: TRBJ2-1
len: 14
v_gene: TRBV7-6
abundance: many
d_gene: TRBD2
CDR3nt: TGTGCCAGCAGCTCCCGGACTAGATCCAATGAGCAGTTCTTC
CDR3aa: CASSSRTRSNEQFF

j_gene: TRBJ2-3
len: 14
v_gene: TRBV4-2
abundance: -
d_gene: -
CDR3nt: TGTGCCAGCAGCCAAGATTGGGCGTTAGATACGCAGTATTTT
CDR3aa: CASSQDWALDTQYF

j_gene: TRBJ2-5
len: 15
v_gene: TRBV7-9
abundance: -
d_gene: TRBD1
CDR3nt: TGTGCCAGCAGCTCCCGGGACAGGCACCAAGAGACCCAGTACTTC
CDR3aa: CASSSRDRHQETQYF

j_gene: TRBJ1-2
len: 13
v_gene: TRBV27
abundance: few
d_gene: -
CDR3nt: TGTGCCAGCAGTTTTAAGGCCTTGAGAGGCTACACCTTC
CDR3aa: CASSFKALRGYTF

j_gene: TRBJ2-7
len: 16
v_gene: TRBV4-3
abundance: few
d_gene: -
CDR3nt: TGCGCCAGCAGCCAAGATTTCAGTCGGGGCTCCTACGAGCAGTACTTC
CDR3aa: CASSQDFSRGSYEQYF

j_gene: TRBJ1-2
len: 13
v_gene: TRBV10-3
abundance: few
d_gene: TRBD1
CDR3nt: TGTGCCACCACCCCCCCGGGACAGTATGGCTACACCTTC
CDR3aa: CATTPPGQYGYTF

j_gene: TRBJ2-5
len: 13
v_gene: TRBV24-1
abundance: -
d_gene: -
CDR3nt: TGTGCCACCAGTGGACACCTCCAAGAGACCCAGTACTTC
CDR3aa: CATSGHLQETQYF

j_gene: TRBJ2-2
len: 17
v_gene: TRBV4-3
abundance: -
d_gene: -
CDR3nt: TGCGCCAGCAGCCAAGATATTACTAGCTGGGGCACCGGGGAGCTGTTTTTT
CDR3aa: CASSQDITSWGTGELFF